This T cell receptor (beta chain) was captured in a study of beta chain features in type 1 diabetes. Of the isolated RNA, all was reverse transcribed, and so the sequenced material was expressed TCRB transcripts. The assay was immunoSEQ multiplex PCR, and TCRdb's table has in-frame clones only and misses some. This repertoire shows hundreds of thousands of clones, 7.5% to 9% found once; its top ten account for 0.44%. Germline CDR1 reads SEHNR; CDR2 reads FQNEAQ (reference sequence). Trimming took off 2 bases at V and 6 bases at J, with 6 bases between the two ends. CDR3 length: 12 amino acids. Sequences were obtained from central memory CD4+ T cells from blood. The sequence derives from a woman in her late teens or twenties in good health. The V gene is TRBV7-9, the J gene TRBJ2-3, with D hard to call. The CDR3 region is CASSLRWDTQYF. The DNA of the CDR3 is TGTGCCAGCAGCTTAAGGTGGGATACGCAGTATTTT.